Listed below are T cell receptor beta chains from one sample, sequenced in a study of blood T cell repertoires in COVID-19. Profiled with immunoSEQ multiplex PCR; TCRdb holds only in-frame clones, not every one. The sample records about 400,000 clones, about 90% being singletons. The sample was PBMCs or T cells enriched from blood (not recorded which). The receptors shown here come from a man aged 35 to 55 in a cohort exposed to, infected with or recovered from COVID-19 (not recorded which). CDR3s include the opening cysteine and the closing phenylalanine or tryptophan. Fields, in order: J gene, V gene, clone size, D gene, CDR3 DNA, CDR3 protein. A D gene is named only where the DNA matches it firmly. Clone size is stated in some rows and not others, as once, few, many or a class when expanded.

J gene: TRBJ2-5
V gene: TRBV6-1
clone size: -
D gene: TRBD1
CDR3 DNA: TGTGCCAGCAGTGAGGACAGGGGGCGAGAGACCCAGTACTTC
CDR3 protein: CASSEDRGRETQYF

J gene: TRBJ2-1
V gene: TRBV20-1
clone size: -
D gene: -
CDR3 DNA: TGCAGTGCTAGTGGCATATCCCCAACACACAATGAGCAGTTCTTC
CDR3 protein: CSASGISPTHNEQFF

J gene: TRBJ2-3
V gene: TRBV7-3
clone size: few
D gene: TRBD2
CDR3 DNA: TGTGCCAGCAGCTTAACTCCTCGGACTAGCGGCACAGATACGCAGTATTTT
CDR3 protein: CASSLTPRTSGTDTQYF

J gene: TRBJ1-2
V gene: TRBV9
clone size: -
D gene: TRBD1
CDR3 DNA: TGTGCCAGCAGCCCTACGACAGGGGGGGGGTATGGCTACACCTTC
CDR3 protein: CASSPTTGGGYGYTF

J gene: TRBJ1-2
V gene: TRBV5-4
clone size: once
D gene: -
CDR3 DNA: TGTGCCAGCTGGGATCGAAGGGCAGGGGCCGAGGGCTACACCTTC
CDR3 protein: CASWDRRAGAEGYTF

J gene: TRBJ2-7
V gene: TRBV5-4
clone size: -
D gene: TRBD1
CDR3 DNA: TGTGCCAGCAGCTTGGCGGACAGGCCGGGGGAGCAGTACTTC
CDR3 protein: CASSLADRPGEQYF

J gene: TRBJ2-7
V gene: TRBV24-1
clone size: once
D gene: -
CDR3 DNA: TGTGCCACCAGTGATTTGCTTTATGAGTACGAGCAGTACTTC
CDR3 protein: CATSDLLYEYEQYF

J gene: TRBJ1-3
V gene: TRBV6-5
clone size: once
D gene: -
CDR3 DNA: TGTGCCAGCAGTTTTGAGGGACTAAACTCTGGAAACACCATATATTTT
CDR3 protein: CASSFEGLNSGNTIYF

J gene: TRBJ1-3
V gene: TRBV5-4
clone size: -
D gene: TRBD1
CDR3 DNA: TGTGCCAGCAGCTTGTCCGACAGGGTCGGAAACACCATATATTTT
CDR3 protein: CASSLSDRVGNTIYF

J gene: TRBJ2-1
V gene: TRBV5-6
clone size: once
D gene: TRBD2
CDR3 DNA: TGTGCCAGCAGCTCGACGGCGGGTAGCGGGAGTAGGAATGAGCAGTTCTTC
CDR3 protein: CASSSTAGSGSRNEQFF

J gene: TRBJ1-4
V gene: TRBV28
clone size: once
D gene: -
CDR3 DNA: TGTGCCAGCAGTCCAGCAGGGGTAGGAAAGGAAAAACTGTTTTTT
CDR3 protein: CASSPAGVGKEKLFF

J gene: TRBJ1-5
V gene: TRBV2
clone size: -
D gene: TRBD1
CDR3 DNA: TGTGCCAGCACCAGGACAGGGGGTAGTCAGCCCCAGCATTTT
CDR3 protein: CASTRTGGSQPQHF

J gene: TRBJ2-5
V gene: TRBV5-1
clone size: -
D gene: TRBD2
CDR3 DNA: TGCGCCAGCAGCTTTCGGGGGGGCCAAGAGACCCAGTACTTC
CDR3 protein: CASSFRGGQETQYF

J gene: TRBJ2-1
V gene: TRBV5-1
clone size: -
D gene: -
CDR3 DNA: TGCGCCAGCAGCTCCTTAGCGGCGCTTTACAATGAGCAGTTCTTC
CDR3 protein: CASSSLAALYNEQFF

J gene: TRBJ2-2
V gene: TRBV27
clone size: -
D gene: TRBD1
CDR3 DNA: TGTGCCAGCAGGGCAGGGGGCGCGATAACCGGGGAGCTGTTTTTT
CDR3 protein: CASRAGGAITGELFF

J gene: TRBJ1-2
V gene: TRBV9
clone size: -
D gene: TRBD1
CDR3 DNA: TGTGCCAGCAGCGTTGGACAGGCTTCTAACTATGGCTACACCTTC
CDR3 protein: CASSVGQASNYGYTF

J gene: TRBJ1-2
V gene: TRBV11-2
clone size: -
D gene: TRBD1
CDR3 DNA: TGTGCCAGCAGCCCGGAACAGGGGGCGGATGGCTACACCTTC
CDR3 protein: CASSPEQGADGYTF

J gene: TRBJ2-3
V gene: TRBV5-1
clone size: -
D gene: TRBD2
CDR3 DNA: TGCGCCAGCAGCTTGGTGCTAGCGGGCCTGACGGGGAGCACAGATACGCAGTATTTT
CDR3 protein: CASSLVLAGLTGSTDTQYF

J gene: TRBJ1-5
V gene: TRBV23-1
clone size: -
D gene: TRBD1
CDR3 DNA: TGCGCCAGCAGTCCCCCTCGAGGACAGGTGAACTATAGCAATCAGCCCCAGCATTTT
CDR3 protein: CASSPPRGQVNYSNQPQHF

J gene: TRBJ2-7
V gene: TRBV6-1
clone size: -
D gene: -
CDR3 DNA: TGTGCCAGCAGTGAATTGGGCCGCTCCTACGAGCAGTACTTC
CDR3 protein: CASSELGRSYEQYF

J gene: TRBJ2-5
V gene: TRBV29-1
clone size: -
D gene: -
CDR3 DNA: TGCAGCGTTGAAGAGGGAACAGGGTGGGGAGAGACCCAGTACTTC
CDR3 protein: CSVEEGTGWGETQYF